This T cell receptor (beta chain) originates from a study of T cells in Graves' hyperthyroidism and ophthalmopathy. This clonotype was picked up many times. There were TCR beta CDR3 regions amplified from RNA transcripts. First-round RT-PCR of the TCR CDR3 relied on the HTBI primer set. TCRdb re-called the multiplex PCR reads with MiXCR, one entry per CDR3 protein. The sample includes about 360,000 distinct CDR3 sequences, approximately 14% of them seen just once. CDR1 and CDR2 from the germline V gene are MDHEN and SYDVKM. CDR3 length equals 16 residues. V shed 4 bases, J shed 3 bases, and the junction held 8 bases outside the gene matches.

Sequencing was carried out using blood. The TCR comes from a woman under 30 with Graves' hyperthyroidism that later progressed to Graves' ophthalmopathy. This rearrangement joins TRBV28 to TRBJ2-1; the match to TRBD1 covers 8 bases. CDR3 protein: CASSSTGAGSYNEQFF. The CDR3 nucleotides are TGTGCCAGCAGTTCGACAGGGGCCGGTAGCTACAATGAGCAGTTCTTC.